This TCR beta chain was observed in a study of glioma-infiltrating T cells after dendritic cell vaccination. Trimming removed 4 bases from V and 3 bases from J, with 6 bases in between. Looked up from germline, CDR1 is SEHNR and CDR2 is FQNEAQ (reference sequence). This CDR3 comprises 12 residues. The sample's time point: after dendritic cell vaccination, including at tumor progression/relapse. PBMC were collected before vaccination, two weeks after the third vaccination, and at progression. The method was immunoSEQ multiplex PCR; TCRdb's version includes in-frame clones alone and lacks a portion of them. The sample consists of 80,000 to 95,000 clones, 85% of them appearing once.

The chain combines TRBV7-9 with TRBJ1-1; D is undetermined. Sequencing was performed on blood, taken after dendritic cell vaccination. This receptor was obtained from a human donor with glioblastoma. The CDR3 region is CASSSRDTEAFF. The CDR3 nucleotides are TGTGCCAGCAGCTCCCGGGACACTGAAGCTTTCTTT. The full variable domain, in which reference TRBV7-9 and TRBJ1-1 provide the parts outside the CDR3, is DTGVSQNPRHKITKRGQNVTFRCDPISEHNRLYWYRQTLGQGPEFLTYFQNEAQLEKSRLLSDRFSAERPKGSFSTLEIQRTEQGDSAMYLCASSSRDTEAFFGQGTRLTVV.